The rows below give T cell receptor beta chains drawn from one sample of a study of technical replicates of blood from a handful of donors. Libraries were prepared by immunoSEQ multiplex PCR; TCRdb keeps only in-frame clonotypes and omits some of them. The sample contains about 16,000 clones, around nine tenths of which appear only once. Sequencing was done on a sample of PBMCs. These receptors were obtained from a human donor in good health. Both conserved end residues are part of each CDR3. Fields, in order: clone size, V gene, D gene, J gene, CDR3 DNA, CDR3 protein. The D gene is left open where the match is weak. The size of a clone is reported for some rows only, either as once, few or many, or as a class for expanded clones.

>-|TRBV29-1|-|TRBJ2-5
TGCAGCGTTGAAAGGCTAGAACGTGAGACCCAGTACTTC
CSVERLERETQYF
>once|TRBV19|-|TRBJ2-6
TGTGCCAGTAGTCCTCCTTCTGGGGCCAACGTCCTGACTTTC
CASSPPSGANVLTF
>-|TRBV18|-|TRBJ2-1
TGTGCCAGCTCACCCCAGGGTCCCATGGAATACAATGAGCAGTTCTTC
CASSPQGPMEYNEQFF
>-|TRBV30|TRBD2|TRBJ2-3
TGTGCCTGGAGTGTGGGGGGGACAGATACGCAGTATTTT
CAWSVGGTDTQYF
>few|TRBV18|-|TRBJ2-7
TGTGCCAGCTCACTGAGGAGCTCCTACGAGCAGTACTTC
CASSLRSSYEQYF
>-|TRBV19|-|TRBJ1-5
TGTGCCAGTTCCACACAGAGGGATCAGCCCCAGCATTTT
CASSTQRDQPQHF
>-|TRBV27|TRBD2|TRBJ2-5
TGTGCCAGCAGTTTCGGGACTAGCGGGAGCCGAAAGACCCAGTACTTC
CASSFGTSGSRKTQYF
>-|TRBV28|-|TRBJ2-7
TGTGCCAGCAGTTTCAATAGCGAGCAGTACTTC
CASSFNSEQYF
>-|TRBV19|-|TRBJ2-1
TGTGCCAGTAGTCCGAGAATTAACTCCTACAATGAGCAGTTCTTC
CASSPRINSYNEQFF
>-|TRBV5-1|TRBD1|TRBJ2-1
TGCGCCAGCAGCTTGGCCGGACAGGGGGGTGAGCAGTTCTTC
CASSLAGQGGEQFF
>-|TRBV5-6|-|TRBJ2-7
TGTGCCAGCAGCCTCATTAGCGGACCATACGAGCAGTACTTC
CASSLISGPYEQYF
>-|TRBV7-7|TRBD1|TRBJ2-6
TGTGCCAGCAGCCCTCGGACAGGGGCTGGGGCCAACGTCCTGACTTTC
CASSPRTGAGANVLTF
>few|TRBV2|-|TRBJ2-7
TGTGCCAGCAGTGGGCAGTACGAGCAGTACTTC
CASSGQYEQYF
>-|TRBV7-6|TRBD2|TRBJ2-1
TGTGCCAGCAGCCGTCTAGGGCTAGCGGGAGACAATGAGCAGTTCTTC
CASSRLGLAGDNEQFF
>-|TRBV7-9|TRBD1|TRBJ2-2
TGTGCCAGCAGCCCCTACAGGGGGGAAGACGGGGAGCTGTTTTTT
CASSPYRGEDGELFF
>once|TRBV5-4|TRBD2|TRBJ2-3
TGTGCCAGCAGCCTAGGGACTAGCGGACTTAGCACAGATACGCAGTATTTT
CASSLGTSGLSTDTQYF
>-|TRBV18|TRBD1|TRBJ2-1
TGTGCCAGCTCACTACCGACAGGGGGCTGGTACAATGAGCAGTTCTTC
CASSLPTGGWYNEQFF
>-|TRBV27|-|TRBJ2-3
TGTGCCAGCAGTCCACGATTAGACACAGATACGCAGTATTTT
CASSPRLDTDTQYF
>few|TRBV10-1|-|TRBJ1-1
TGCGCCAGCAGCCTGGGGCGGGATGGGAACACTGAAGCTTTCTTT
CASSLGRDGNTEAFF
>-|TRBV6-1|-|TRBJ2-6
TGTGCCAGCAGTGAGTTGGTCCAGGGCAACTCTGGGGCCAACGTCCTGACTTTC
CASSELVQGNSGANVLTF
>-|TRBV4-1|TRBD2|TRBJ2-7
TGCGCCAGCAGCCAAGACGGACTAGCCAACTACGAGCAGTACTTC
CASSQDGLANYEQYF
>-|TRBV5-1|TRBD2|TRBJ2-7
TGCGCCAGCAGCGTGACTAGCGGTGCCGAATACGAGCAGTACTTC
CASSVTSGAEYEQYF
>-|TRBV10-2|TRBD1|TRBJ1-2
TGCGCCAGCAGCGCCGGGACAGCTAGCACTAACTATGGCTACACCTTC
CASSAGTASTNYGYTF
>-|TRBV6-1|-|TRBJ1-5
TGTGCCAGCAGTGAAGCGCGGGGACCCGAAACGGCCCAGCATTTT
CASSEARGPETAQHF
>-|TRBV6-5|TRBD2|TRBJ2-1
TGTGCCAGCAGAGCCGGGACTAGCGGCTACAATGAGCAGTTCTTC
CASRAGTSGYNEQFF
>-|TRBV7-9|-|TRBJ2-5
TGTGCCAGCAGCTTAGGACAGCAAGAGACCCAGTACTTC
CASSLGQQETQYF
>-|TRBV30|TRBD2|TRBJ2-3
TGTGCCTGGAGTGGGCGCCCTCGGACTAGCGGGAACACAGATACGCAGTATTTT
CAWSGRPRTSGNTDTQYF
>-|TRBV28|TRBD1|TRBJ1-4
TGTGCCAGCAGGAAGACAGGGGAAGTTGAAAAACTGTTTTTT
CASRKTGEVEKLFF
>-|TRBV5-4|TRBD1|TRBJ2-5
TGTGCCAGCAGCTCCCAGGGGGTACTAGAGACCCAGTACTTC
CASSSQGVLETQYF
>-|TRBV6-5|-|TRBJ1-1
TGTGCCAGCAGTTACTCGGCCGTGAACACTGAAGCTTTCTTT
CASSYSAVNTEAFF
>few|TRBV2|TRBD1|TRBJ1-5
TGTGCCAGCAGGGGACAGCCGGTAGTCAATCAGCCCCAGCATTTT
CASRGQPVVNQPQHF
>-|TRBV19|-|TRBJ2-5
TGTGCCAGTAGTATAGGCACTTCGCAAGAGACCCAGTACTTC
CASSIGTSQETQYF
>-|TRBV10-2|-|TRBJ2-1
TGCGCCAGCAGTATACACAGGAGCTCCTACAATGAGCAGTTCTTC
CASSIHRSSYNEQFF
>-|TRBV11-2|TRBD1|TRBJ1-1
TGTGCCAGCAGTGGGACAGGGAAGAACACTGAAGCTTTCTTT
CASSGTGKNTEAFF
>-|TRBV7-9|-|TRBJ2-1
TGTGCCAGCAGCCAAACAGGGAATGAGCAGTTCTTC
CASSQTGNEQFF
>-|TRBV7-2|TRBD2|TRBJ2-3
TGTGCCAGCAGCTTATCGGGGACTAGCGGCTTGAGGCAGTATTTT
CASSLSGTSGLRQYF
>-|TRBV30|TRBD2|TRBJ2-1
TGTGCCTGGAGTGTAGAGTGGACTAGCGATACCTACAATGAGCAGTTCTTC
CAWSVEWTSDTYNEQFF
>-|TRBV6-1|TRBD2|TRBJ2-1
TGTGCCAGCAGTACTAACGGACTAGCCCTCCAGTTCTTC
CASSTNGLALQFF
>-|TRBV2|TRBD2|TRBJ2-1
TGTGCCAGCAGTGAAGTTAGCGGGAGAACCTACAATGAGCAGTTCTTC
CASSEVSGRTYNEQFF
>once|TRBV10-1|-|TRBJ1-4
TGCGCCAGCAGTTATAAAAAGATGACAGTTAATGAAAAACTGTTTTTT
CASSYKKMTVNEKLFF
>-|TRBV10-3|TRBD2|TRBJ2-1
TGTGCCATCAGTGAGGCGGGGGGCGATGAGCAGTTCTTC
CAISEAGGDEQFF
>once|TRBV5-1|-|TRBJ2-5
TGCGCCAGCAGGGACTACCAAGAGACCCAGTACTTC
CASRDYQETQYF
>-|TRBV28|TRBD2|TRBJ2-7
TGTGCCAGCAGTTCCCCGATTAGCGGGAGCTCCTACGAGCAGTACTTC
CASSSPISGSSYEQYF
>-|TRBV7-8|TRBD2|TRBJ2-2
TGTGCCAGCAGCACCAAGGGACTAGCGGGGAACACCGGGGAGCTGTTTTTT
CASSTKGLAGNTGELFF
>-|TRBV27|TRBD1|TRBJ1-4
TGTGCCAGCAGTTTATCGACCCCCTCCCGGGACAGGAGATCTGCAACTAATGAAAAACTGTTTTTT
CASSLSTPSRDRRSATNEKLFF
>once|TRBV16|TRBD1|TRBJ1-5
TGTGCCAGCAGCCAATACGAGGGGGCAGCCCAGCCCCAGCATTTT
CASSQYEGAAQPQHF
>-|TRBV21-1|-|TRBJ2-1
TGTGCCAGCAGCAAAGGGAGGTCGGGCCTAGCGGGACGCTCCTACAATGAGCAGTTCTTC
CASSKGRSGLAGRSYNEQFF
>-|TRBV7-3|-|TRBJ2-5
TGTGCCAGCAGCCCCCAGGGGCAAGAGACCCAGTACTTC
CASSPQGQETQYF
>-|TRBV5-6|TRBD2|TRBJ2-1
TGTGCCAGCAGCTCCAAACTAGCGGTCCACAATGAGCAGTTCTTC
CASSSKLAVHNEQFF
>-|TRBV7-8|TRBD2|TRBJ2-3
TGTGCCAGCAGCTGGAGCGGGATGAAGGGCACAGATACGCAGTATTTT
CASSWSGMKGTDTQYF
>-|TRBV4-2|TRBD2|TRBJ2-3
TGTGCCAGCCAGAGCGGGAGAGGAGATACGCAGTATTTT
CASQSGRGDTQYF
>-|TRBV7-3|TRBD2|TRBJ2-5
TGTGCCAGCAGCTCCGGACTAGCGGTCCCCAGGGGAGAGACCCAGTACTTC
CASSSGLAVPRGETQYF
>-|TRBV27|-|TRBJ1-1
TGTGCCAGCAGTTTCGGGGTTGTTGGCACTGAAGCTTTCTTT
CASSFGVVGTEAFF
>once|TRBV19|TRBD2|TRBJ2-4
TGTGCCAGTAAGAGGTTCGGGGGGGAGGGGAACATTCAGTACTTC
CASKRFGGEGNIQYF